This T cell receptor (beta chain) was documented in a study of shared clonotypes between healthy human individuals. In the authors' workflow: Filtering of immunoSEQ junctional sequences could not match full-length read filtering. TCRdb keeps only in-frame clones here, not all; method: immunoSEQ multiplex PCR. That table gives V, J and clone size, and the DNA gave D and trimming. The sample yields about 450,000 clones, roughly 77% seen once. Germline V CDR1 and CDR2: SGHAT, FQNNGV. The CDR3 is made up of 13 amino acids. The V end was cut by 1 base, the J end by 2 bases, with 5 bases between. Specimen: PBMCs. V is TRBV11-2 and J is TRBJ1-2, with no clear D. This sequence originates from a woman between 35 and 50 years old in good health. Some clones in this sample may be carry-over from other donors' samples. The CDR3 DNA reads TGTGCCAGCAGCTTAGGTCTAAACTATGGCTACACCTTC. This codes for CASSLGLNYGYTF.